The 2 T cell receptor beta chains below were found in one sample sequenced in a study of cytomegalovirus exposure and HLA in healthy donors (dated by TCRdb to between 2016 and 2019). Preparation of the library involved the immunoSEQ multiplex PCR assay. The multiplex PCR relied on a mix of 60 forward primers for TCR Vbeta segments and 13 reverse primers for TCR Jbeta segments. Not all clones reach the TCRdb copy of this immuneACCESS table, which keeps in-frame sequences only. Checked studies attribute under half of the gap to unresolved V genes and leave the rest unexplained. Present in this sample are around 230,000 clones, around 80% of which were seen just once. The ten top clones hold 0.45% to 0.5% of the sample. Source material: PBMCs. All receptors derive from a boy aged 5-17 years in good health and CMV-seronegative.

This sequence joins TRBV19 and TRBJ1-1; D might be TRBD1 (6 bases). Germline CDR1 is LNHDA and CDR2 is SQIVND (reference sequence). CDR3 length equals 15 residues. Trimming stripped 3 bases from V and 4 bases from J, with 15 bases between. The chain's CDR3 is CASSINSGGGTEAFF. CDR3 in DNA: TGTGCCAGTAGTATTAACTCGGGGGGCGGCACTGAAGCTTTCTTT.

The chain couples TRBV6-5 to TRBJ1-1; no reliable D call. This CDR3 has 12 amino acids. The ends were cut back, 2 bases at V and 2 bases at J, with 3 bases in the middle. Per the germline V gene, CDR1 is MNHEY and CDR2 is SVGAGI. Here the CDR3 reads CASSYRNTEAFF. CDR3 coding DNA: TGTGCCAGCAGTTACCGTAACACTGAAGCTTTCTTT.